This TCR beta chain was captured in a study of OX40 agonist ivuxolimab in advanced cancers. About the research overall: Under the entry rules, prior anti-PD-1, anti-PD-L1 or anti-CTLA-4 therapy was allowed, and approximately 40% had some. Study-wide results and limits: Among the nonresponders, some also had low normalized T-cell clonal expansion.

CDR3 length: 11 amino acids. The V and J ends lost 5 bases and 8 bases respectively, with 10 bases between them. Germline loops: CDR1 MNHNS, CDR2 SASEGT. Only in-frame clones appear in the TCRdb table, and some are missing; sequencing was by immunoSEQ multiplex PCR. Of over 25,000 clones in the sample, 80% to 90% were seen once. On this clone itself: What it binds is unknown.

This clonotype was obtained from an adult with an advanced solid tumor such as melanoma, head and neck, liver or kidney cancer. Sequencing was performed on CD4+ or CD8+ T cells sorted from blood, taken in a trial of the OX40 agonist ivuxolimab. The chain links TRBV6-1 to TRBJ2-7; D not resolved. This CDR3 is CASSSMKKQYF. The DNA of the CDR3 is TGTGCCAGCAGTTCCATGAAGAAGCAGTACTTC.